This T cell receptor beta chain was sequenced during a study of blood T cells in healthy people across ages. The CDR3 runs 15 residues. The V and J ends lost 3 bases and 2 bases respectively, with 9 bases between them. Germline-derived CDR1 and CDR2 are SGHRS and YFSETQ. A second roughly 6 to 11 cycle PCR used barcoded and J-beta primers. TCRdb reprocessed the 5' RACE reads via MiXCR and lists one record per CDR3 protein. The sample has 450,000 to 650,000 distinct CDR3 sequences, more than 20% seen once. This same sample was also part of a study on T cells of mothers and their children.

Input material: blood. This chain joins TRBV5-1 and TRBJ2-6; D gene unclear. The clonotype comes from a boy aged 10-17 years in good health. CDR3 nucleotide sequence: TGCGCCAGCAGCTCCCCCGCCCCTGGGGCCAACGTCCTGACTTTC. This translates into CASSSPAPGANVLTF.